The 8 T cell receptor beta chains in this list originate from one sample, sequenced in a study of T cells after yellow fever vaccination. TCRdb passed the 5' RACE reads through MiXCR, listing each CDR3 protein once. Of some 260,000 distinct CDR3 sequences in the sample, around 4.9% were seen once. The starting material was CD4+ T cells sorted from PBMCs, obtained on the day of the yellow fever booster vaccination. Source of these receptors: a man younger than 30 who received the YFV17D yellow fever vaccine.

This clonotype has just a few counts. The J gene is TRBJ1-1, the V gene TRBV5-6, with D unclear. This CDR3 has 14 amino acids. Germline values: CDR1 SGHDT, CDR2 YYEEEE. V was cut by 7 bases and J by 4 bases, with 17 bases left in between. The CDR3 coding sequence is TGTGCCAGCCTTGAGGGTCCAAGTTCCACTGAAGCTTTCTTT. Translation gives CASLEGPSSTEAFF.

The CDR3, as DNA: TGTGCCAGCAGCTTAGGTGGGGGCAGGGGTGGGGAAAAACTGTTTTTT. It is translated as CASSLGGGRGGEKLFF. The rearrangement uses TRBV7-2 and TRBJ1-4, with D possibly being TRBD1 (6 bases). CDR1 and CDR2 (germline): SGHTA, FQGNSA. V shed 1 base and J shed 8 bases, with 17 bases lying between them. The CDR3 has 16 amino acids.

The table lists this clonotype with a few counts. The rearrangement links TRBV3-1 to TRBJ1-2; D uncertain. The germline V and J ends were trimmed by 3 bases and 11 bases, with 13 bases remaining between them. The CDR3 is 12 amino acids. Per germline, CDR1 LGHDT and CDR2 YNNKEL (reference sequence). The CDR3 DNA reads TGTGCCAGCAGCCAGCCGGGCCAAGAGTACACCTTC. Translated: CASSQPGQEYTF.

Only a few counts were recorded for this clonotype. V and J are TRBV9 and TRBJ2-2; D may be TRBD1 (6 bases). Germline V gives CDR1 SGDLS, CDR2 YYNGEE. Trimming removed 5 bases at V and 0 bases at J, with 11 bases between. CDR3 size: 15 residues. This CDR3 is CASSVQGSNTGELFF. The CDR3 nucleotides are TGTGCCAGCAGTGTTCAGGGGTCGAACACCGGGGAGCTGTTTTTT. Using reference TRBV9 and TRBJ2-2 for the parts outside the CDR3, the full variable domain is DSGVTQTPKHLITATGQRVTLRCSPRSGDLSVYWYQQSLDQGLQFLIQYYNGEERAKGNILERFSAQQFPDLHSELNLSSLELGDSALYFCASSVQGSNTGELFFGEGSRLTVL.

This clonotype has a count of ten or more. The V and J genes are TRBV27 and TRBJ1-3, with D unresolved. With 5 bases removed from V and 2 bases from J, the gap between germline ends came to 16 bases. CDR1 and CDR2 (germline): MNHEY, SMNVEV (reference sequence). This CDR3 spans 16 amino acids. The CDR3 region is CASSHQGGQTGNTIYF. The CDR3 coding sequence is TGTGCCAGCAGTCACCAAGGAGGGCAAACTGGAAACACCATATATTTT.

This clonotype came up many times. The chain links TRBV4-3 to TRBJ2-5; D ambiguous. V was shortened by 0 bases and J by 11 bases, with 13 bases between the two germline ends. In germline, CDR1 is LGHNA, CDR2 YSLEER. The CDR3 consists of 13 residues. CDR3 sequence: CASSQDPLAPQYF. The CDR3 coding sequence is TGCGCCAGCAGCCAAGATCCGCTCGCTCCGCAGTACTTC.

At least ten counts were recorded for this clonotype. V gene TRBV5-1 combines with J gene TRBJ2-1; D uncertain. The V end lost 1 base, the J end lost 7 bases, and 12 bases lay between the germline ends. This CDR3 region has 14 residues. Looked up from germline, CDR1 is SGHRS and CDR2 is YFSETQ. CDR3 loop: CASSLLTQINEQFF. The CDR3 DNA follows: TGCGCCAGCAGCTTGTTGACCCAAATAAATGAGCAGTTCTTC. The complete variable domain, with remaining parts taken from reference TRBV5-1 and TRBJ2-1, reads KAGVTQTPRYLIKTRGQQVTLSCSPISGHRSVSWYQQTPGQGLQFLFEYFSETQRNKGNFPGRFSGRQFSNSRSEMNVSTLELGDSALYLCASSLLTQINEQFFGPGTRLTVL.

This clonotype was observed a few times. The chain uses TRBV18 and TRBJ2-2, with D uncertain. The V and J ends lost 2 bases and 5 bases respectively, with 9 bases between them. Per the germline V gene, CDR1 is KGHSH and CDR2 is LQKENI. CDR3 length: 14 residues. CDR3 region: CASSPGMRTGELFF. The CDR3, as DNA: TGTGCCAGCTCACCAGGCATGAGGACCGGGGAGCTGTTTTTT.